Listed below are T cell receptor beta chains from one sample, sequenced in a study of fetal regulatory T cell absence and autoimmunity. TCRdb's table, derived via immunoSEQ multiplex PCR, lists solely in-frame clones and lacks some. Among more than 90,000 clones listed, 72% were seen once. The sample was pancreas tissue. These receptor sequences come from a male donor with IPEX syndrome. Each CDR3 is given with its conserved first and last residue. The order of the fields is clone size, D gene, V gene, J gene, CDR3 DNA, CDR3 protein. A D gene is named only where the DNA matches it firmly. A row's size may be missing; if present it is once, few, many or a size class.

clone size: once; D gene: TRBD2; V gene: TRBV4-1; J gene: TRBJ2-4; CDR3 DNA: TGCGCCAGCAGCCAAGCGGGGGGGCCTGACATTCAGTACTTC; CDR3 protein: CASSQAGGPDIQYF
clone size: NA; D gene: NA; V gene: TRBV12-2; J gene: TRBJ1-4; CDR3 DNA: TGTGCAAGTCGCTTACGCAGGGGTCGGGATGAAAAACTGTTTTTT; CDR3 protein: CASRLRRGRDEKLFF
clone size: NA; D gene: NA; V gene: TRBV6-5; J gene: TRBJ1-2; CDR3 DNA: TGTGCCAGCAGTTACTCGAGGAGCCCTGGAGGCTACACCTTC; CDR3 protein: CASSYSRSPGGYTF
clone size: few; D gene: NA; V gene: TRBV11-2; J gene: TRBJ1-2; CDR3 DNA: TGTGCCAGCAGCTTAGATGCTCGCCCGATCTATGGCTACACCTTC; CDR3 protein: CASSLDARPIYGYTF
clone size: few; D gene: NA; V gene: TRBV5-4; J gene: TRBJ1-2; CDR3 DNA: TGTGCCAGCAGCTTCCAGGGAGCCCCCTACTATGGCTACACCTTC; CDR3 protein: CASSFQGAPYYGYTF
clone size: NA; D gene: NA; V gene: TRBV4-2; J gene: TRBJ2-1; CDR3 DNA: TGTGCCAGCAGCCAAGAAGATGTCGCCTCCTCCTACAATGAGCAGTTCTTC; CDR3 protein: CASSQEDVASSYNEQFF
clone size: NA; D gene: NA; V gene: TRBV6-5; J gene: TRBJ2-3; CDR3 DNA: TGTGCCAGCAGCCCCGGGTCCCCTAGCACAGATACGCAGTATTTT; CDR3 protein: CASSPGSPSTDTQYF
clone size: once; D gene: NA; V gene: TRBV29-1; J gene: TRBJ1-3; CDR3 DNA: TGCAGCGTTGCGTGCGGGGGATCTGGAAACACCATATATTTT; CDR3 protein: CSVACGGSGNTIYF
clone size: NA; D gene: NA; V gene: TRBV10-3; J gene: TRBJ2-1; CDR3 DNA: TGTGCCATCTCAGCCTCGGGTCGTCAGGTTACCTACAATGAGCAGTTCTTC; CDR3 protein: CAISASGRQVTYNEQFF
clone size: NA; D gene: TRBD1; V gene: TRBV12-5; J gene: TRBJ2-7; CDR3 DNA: TGTGCTAGTGGTTTGGGGACAGGGGAGTACGAGCAGTACTTC; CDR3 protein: CASGLGTGEYEQYF
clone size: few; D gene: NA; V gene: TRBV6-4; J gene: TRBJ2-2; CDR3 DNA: TGTGCCAGCAGTGACACGAACACCGGGGAGCTGTTTTTT; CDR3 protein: CASSDTNTGELFF
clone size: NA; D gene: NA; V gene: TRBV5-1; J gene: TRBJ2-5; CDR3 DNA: TGCGCCAGCACAGGTACCCATGGGACCCAGTACTTC; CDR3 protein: CASTGTHGTQYF
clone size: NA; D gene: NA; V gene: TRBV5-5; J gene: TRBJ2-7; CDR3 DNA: TGTGCCAGCAGCTTGATGGGGCGCTCCTACGAGCAGTACTTC; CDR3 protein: CASSLMGRSYEQYF
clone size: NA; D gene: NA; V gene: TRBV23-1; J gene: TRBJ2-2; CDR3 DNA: TGCGCCAGCAGTCACAATCCCTATCTACCCGTATGGTTCACCGGGGAGCTGTTTTTT; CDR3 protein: CASSHNPYLPVWFTGELFF
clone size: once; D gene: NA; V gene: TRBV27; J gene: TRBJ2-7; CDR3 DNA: TGTGCCAGCGTGGGTCAGGGGGGATACGAGCAGTACTTC; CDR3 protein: CASVGQGGYEQYF
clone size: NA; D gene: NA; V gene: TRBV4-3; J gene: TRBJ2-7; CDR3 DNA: TGCGCCAGCAGCCAAGGTACAGGGAACGAGCAGTACTTC; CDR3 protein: CASSQGTGNEQYF
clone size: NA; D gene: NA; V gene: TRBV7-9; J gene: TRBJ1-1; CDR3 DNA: TGTGCCAGCAGCCCGAGGCTGCGAAACACTGAAGCTTTCTTT; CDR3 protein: CASSPRLRNTEAFF
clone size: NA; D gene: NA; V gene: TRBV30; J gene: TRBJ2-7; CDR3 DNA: TGTGCCTGGAGTGTGGTGCCAGGGTTCTACGAGCAGTACTTC; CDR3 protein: CAWSVVPGFYEQYF
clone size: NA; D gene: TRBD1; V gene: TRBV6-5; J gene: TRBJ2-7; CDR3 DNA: TGTGCCAGCCGGGACAGCGCCTACGAGCAGTACTTC; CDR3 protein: CASRDSAYEQYF
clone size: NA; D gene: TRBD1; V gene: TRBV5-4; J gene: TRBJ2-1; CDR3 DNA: TGTGCCAGCAGCAACCCACAGGGGGCCTACAATGAGCAGTTCTTC; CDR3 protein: CASSNPQGAYNEQFF
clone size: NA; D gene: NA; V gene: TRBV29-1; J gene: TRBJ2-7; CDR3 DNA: TGCAGCGTCGAAAGGCAGGGTCGCGAGCAGTACTTC; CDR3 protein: CSVERQGREQYF
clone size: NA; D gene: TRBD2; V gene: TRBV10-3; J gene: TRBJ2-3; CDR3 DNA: TGTGCCATCAGTGATACCGGGACTAGCGGGGGGATAGATACGCAGTATTTT; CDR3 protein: CAISDTGTSGGIDTQYF
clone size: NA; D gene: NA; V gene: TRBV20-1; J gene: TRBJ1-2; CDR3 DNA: TGCAGTGCTACAGGTTTTGGCTACACCTTC; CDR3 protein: CSATGFGYTF
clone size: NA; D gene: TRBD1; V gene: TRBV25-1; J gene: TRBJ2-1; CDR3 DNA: TGTGCCAGCAGTGAATGGGACAGCTCCTACAATGAGCAGTTCTTC; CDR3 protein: CASSEWDSSYNEQFF
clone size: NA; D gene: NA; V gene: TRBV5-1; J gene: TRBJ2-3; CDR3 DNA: TGCGCCAGCAGCTTAATCGGGAGTTTCACAGATACGCAGTATTTT; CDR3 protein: CASSLIGSFTDTQYF
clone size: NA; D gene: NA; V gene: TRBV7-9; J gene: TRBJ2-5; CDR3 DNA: TGTGCCAGCAGCCCGGACGGGGGCGCAGGGGAGACCCAGTACTTC; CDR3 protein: CASSPDGGAGETQYF
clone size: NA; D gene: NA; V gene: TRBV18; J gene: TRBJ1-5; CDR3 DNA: TGTGCCAGCTCACCGACACGCAATCAGCCCCAGCATTTT; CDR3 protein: CASSPTRNQPQHF
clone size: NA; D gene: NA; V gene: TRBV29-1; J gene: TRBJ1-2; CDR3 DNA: TGCAGCGTTGAAAGAACGGGAGTCGGTAACTATGGCTACACCTTC; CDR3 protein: CSVERTGVGNYGYTF
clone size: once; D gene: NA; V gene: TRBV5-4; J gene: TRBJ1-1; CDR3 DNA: TGTGCCAGCAGCTTGTGGCGGGGAACCACTGAAGCTTTCTTT; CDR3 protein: CASSLWRGTTEAFF
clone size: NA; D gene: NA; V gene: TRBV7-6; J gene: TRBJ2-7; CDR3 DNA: TGTGCCAGCAGCTCTCGGGGTAGGACCTACGAGCAGTACTTC; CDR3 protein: CASSSRGRTYEQYF
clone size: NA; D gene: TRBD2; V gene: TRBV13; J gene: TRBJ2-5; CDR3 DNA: TGTGCCAGCAGCTTAGAGCGGGGGGGCCAAGAGACCCAGTACTTC; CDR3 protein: CASSLERGGQETQYF
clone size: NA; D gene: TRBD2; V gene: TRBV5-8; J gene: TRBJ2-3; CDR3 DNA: TGTGCCAGCAGCCTAGGGGTCAGCGGGGGGGCCGGCACAGATACGCAGTATTTT; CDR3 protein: CASSLGVSGGAGTDTQYF
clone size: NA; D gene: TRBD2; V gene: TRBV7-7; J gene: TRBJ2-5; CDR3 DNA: TGTGCTAGCAGCCCGTTGGCGGGGGAAGAGACCCAGTACTTC; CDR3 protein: CASSPLAGEETQYF
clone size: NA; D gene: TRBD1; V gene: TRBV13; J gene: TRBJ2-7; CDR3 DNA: TGTGCCAGCAGCTCGACAGGGGGCTACGAGCAGTACTTC; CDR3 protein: CASSSTGGYEQYF
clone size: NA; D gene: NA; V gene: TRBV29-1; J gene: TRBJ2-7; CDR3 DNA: TGCAGCGTTGGCCTAGCTGAAGAGCAGTACTTC; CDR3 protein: CSVGLAEEQYF
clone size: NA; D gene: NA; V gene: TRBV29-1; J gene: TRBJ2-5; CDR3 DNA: TGCAGCGGCAACAGGGAGACCCAGTACTTC; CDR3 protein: CSGNRETQYF
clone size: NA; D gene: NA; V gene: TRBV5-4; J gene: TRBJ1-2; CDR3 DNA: TGTGCCAGCAGCTTGGGTGTTCCGATAAATGGCTACACCTTC; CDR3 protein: CASSLGVPINGYTF
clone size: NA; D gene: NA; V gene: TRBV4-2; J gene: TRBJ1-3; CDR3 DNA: TGTGCCAGCAGCCAAGAGGCGAACAGGGTGGTAAGGTCTGGAAACACCATATATTTT; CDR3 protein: CASSQEANRVVRSGNTIYF
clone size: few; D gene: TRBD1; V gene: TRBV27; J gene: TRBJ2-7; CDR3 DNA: TGTGCCAGCAGTTCTAGACAGGGCATAAGGACCTACGAGCAGTACTTC; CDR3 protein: CASSSRQGIRTYEQYF
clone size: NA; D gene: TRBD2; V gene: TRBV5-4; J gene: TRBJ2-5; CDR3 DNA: TGTGCCAGCAGCTCTCCGGGACTAGCGGGAGCGGGCGGAGAGACCCAGTACTTC; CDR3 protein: CASSSPGLAGAGGETQYF
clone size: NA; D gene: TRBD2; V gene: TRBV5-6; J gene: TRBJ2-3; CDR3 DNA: TGTGCCAGCAGCTTGGCGCGACTAGCGGGCACAGATACGCAGTATTTT; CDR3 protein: CASSLARLAGTDTQYF
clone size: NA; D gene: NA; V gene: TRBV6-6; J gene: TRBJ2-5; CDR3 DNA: TGTGCCAGCAGCCAACAGGGCCCCCCAGAGACCCAGTACTTC; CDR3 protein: CASSQQGPPETQYF
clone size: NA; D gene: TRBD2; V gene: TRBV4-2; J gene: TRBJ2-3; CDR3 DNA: TGTGCCAGCAGCCCACGGACTAGCGGGGGATTAGATACGCAGTATTTT; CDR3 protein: CASSPRTSGGLDTQYF
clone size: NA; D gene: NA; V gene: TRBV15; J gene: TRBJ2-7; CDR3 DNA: TGTGCCACCAGCAGAAGCTCCCAGGGTTCCTACGAGCAGTACTTC; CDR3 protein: CATSRSSQGSYEQYF
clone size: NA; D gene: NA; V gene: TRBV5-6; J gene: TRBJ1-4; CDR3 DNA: TGTGCCAGCAGCCCCGGGGTCTACAAAAGGGAAAAACTGTTTTTT; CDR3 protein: CASSPGVYKREKLFF
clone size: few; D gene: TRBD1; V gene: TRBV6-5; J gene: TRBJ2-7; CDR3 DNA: TGTGCCAGCAGTGGACCGGGACAGGGGGACTACGAGCAGTACTTC; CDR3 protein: CASSGPGQGDYEQYF
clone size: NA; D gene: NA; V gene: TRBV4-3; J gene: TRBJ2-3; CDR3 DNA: TGCGCCAGCAGCCAAGAAGGCGGAGATACGCAGTATTTT; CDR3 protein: CASSQEGGDTQYF
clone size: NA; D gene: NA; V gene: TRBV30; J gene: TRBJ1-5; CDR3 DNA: TGTGCCTGGACCGTTAGTGGCAGGGAGAATCAGCCCCAGCATTTT; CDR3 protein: CAWTVSGRENQPQHF